The clone carrying this T cell receptor (beta chain) was seen a handful of times. The antigen is unknown. Genomic DNA provided the template from which TCR beta VDJ and CDR3 profiles were obtained. A single record per CDR3 protein comes from TCRdb applying MiXCR to the reads. Among 250,000 to 350,000 distinct CDR3 sequences listed, about 56% were seen once. The entry originates in a study of CD8+CD57+ T cells in acquired aplastic anemia. The study, taken as a whole, reports: Patients were compared with controls for CD8+ Simpson's diversity, and no significant difference emerged.

J was trimmed by 7 bases and V by 2 bases; bases with no gene match: 8. The CDR3 covers 16 residues. Germline CDR1 and CDR2: ENHRY and SYGVKD. This receptor was taken from a human donor with severe aplastic anemia or a healthy control (not recorded which). Sequencing was carried out using sorted CD4+, CD8+, or CD8+CD57+ T cells (not recorded which) from PBMCs. V is TRBV10-3 and J is TRBJ1-6; 7 nucleotides match TRBD1. The CDR3 loop is CAISEDRARGNSPLHF. The CDR3 bases are TGTGCCATCAGTGAGGACAGGGCGAGGGGAAATTCACCCCTCCACTTT.